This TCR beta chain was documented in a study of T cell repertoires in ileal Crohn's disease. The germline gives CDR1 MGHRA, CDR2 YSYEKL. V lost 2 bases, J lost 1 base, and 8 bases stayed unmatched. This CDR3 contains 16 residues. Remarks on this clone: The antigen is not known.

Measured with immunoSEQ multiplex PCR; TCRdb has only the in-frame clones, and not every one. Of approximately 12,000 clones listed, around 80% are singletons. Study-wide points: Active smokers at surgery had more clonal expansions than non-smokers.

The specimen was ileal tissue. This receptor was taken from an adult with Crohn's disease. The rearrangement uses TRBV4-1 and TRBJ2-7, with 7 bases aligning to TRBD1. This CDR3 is CASSQNVGQSSYEQYF. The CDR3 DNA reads TGCGCCAGCAGCCAAAATGTGGGACAGTCTTCCTACGAGCAGTACTTC.